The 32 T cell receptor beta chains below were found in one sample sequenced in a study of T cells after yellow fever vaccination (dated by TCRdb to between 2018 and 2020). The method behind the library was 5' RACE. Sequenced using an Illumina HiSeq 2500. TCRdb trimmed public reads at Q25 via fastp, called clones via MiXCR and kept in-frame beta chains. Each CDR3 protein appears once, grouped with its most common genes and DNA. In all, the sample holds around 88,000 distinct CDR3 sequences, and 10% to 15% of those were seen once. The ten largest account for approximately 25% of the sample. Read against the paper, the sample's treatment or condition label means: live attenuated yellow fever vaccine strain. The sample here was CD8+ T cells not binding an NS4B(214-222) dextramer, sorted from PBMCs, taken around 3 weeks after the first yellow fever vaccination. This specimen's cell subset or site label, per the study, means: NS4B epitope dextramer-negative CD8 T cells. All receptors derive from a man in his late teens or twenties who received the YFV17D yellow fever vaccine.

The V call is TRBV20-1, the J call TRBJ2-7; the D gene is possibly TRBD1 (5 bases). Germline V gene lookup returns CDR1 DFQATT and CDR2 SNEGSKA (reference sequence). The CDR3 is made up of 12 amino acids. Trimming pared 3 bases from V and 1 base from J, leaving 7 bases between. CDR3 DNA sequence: TGCAGTGCTAGGGGGCGATCCTACGAGCAGTACTTC. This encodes CSARGRSYEQYF.

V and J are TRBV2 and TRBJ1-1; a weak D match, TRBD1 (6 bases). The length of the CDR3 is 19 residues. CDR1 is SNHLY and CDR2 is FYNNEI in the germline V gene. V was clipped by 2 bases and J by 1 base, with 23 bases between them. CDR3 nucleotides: TGTGCCAGCAGTGAACAGGGGAAGGTCTCTAATCGGCAGAACACTGAAGCTTTCTTT. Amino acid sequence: CASSEQGKVSNRQNTEAFF.

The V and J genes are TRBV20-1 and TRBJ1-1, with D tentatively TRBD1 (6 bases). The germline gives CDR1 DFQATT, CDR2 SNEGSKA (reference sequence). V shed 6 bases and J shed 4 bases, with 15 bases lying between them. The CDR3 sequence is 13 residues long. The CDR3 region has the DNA TGCAGTGCCGTGAGGGGGTGGAGCACTGAAGCTTTCTTT. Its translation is CSAVRGWSTEAFF.

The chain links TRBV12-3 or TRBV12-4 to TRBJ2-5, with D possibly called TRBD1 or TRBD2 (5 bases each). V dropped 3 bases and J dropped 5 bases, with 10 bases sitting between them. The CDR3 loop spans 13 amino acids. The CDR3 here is CASSFGKGETQYF. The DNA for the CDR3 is TGTGCCAGCAGTTTCGGGAAGGGGGAGACCCAGTACTTC.

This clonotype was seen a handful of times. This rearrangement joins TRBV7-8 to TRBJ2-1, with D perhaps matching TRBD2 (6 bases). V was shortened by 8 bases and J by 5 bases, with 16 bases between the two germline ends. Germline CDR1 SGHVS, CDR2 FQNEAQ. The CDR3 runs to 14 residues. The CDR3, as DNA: TGTGCCAGCTTAGACTGGGGAGGCGACAATGAGCAGTTCTTC. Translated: CASLDWGGDNEQFF.

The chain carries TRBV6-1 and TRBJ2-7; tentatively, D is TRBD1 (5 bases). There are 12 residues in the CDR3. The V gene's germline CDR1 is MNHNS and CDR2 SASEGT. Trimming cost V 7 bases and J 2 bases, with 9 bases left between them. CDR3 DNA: TGTGCCAGCACGGCAGGGACCTACGAGCAGTACGTC. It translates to CASTAGTYEQYV.

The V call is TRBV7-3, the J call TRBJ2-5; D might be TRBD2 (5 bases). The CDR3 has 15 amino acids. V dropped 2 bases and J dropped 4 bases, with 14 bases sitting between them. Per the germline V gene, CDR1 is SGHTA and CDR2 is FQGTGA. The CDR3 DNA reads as TGTGCCAGCAGCTTAGGTTCCGGGGTGATAGAGACCCAGTACTTC. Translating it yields CASSLGSGVIETQYF. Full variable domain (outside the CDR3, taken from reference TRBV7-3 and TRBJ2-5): GAGVSQTPSNKVTEKGKYVELRCDPISGHTALYWYRQSLGQGPEFLIYFQGTGAADDSGLPNDRFFAVRPEGSVSTLKIQRTERGDSAVYLCASSLGSGVIETQYFGPGTRLLVL.

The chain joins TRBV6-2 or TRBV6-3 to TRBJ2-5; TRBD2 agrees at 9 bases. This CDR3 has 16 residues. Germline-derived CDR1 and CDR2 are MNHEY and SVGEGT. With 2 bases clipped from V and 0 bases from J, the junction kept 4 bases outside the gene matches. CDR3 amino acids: CASSYETSGYQETQYF. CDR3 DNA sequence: TGTGCCAGCAGTTACGAGACTAGCGGATACCAAGAGACCCAGTACTTC.

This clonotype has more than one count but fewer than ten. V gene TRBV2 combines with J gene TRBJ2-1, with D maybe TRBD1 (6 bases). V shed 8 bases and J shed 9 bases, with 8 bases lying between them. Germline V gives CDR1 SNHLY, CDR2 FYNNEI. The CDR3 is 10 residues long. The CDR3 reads CASWGPEQFF. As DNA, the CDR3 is TGTGCCAGCTGGGGGCCTGAGCAGTTCTTC.

CDR3 nucleotide sequence: TGCGCCAGCAGCCGTGGGACGAACACCGGGGAGCTGTTTTTT. Its translation is CASSRGTNTGELFF. This sequence joins TRBV4-3 and TRBJ2-2; D not certain. Trimming cost V 4 bases and J 0 bases, with 6 bases left between them. In germline, CDR1 is LGHNA, CDR2 YSLEER. There are 14 residues in the CDR3.

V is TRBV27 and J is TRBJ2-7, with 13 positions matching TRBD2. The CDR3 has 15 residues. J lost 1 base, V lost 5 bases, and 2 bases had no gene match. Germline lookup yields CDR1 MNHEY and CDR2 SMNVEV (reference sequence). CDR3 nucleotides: TGTGCCAGCAGTCCGACTAGCGGGGGGTCCTACGAGCAGTACGTC. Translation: CASSPTSGGSYEQYV.

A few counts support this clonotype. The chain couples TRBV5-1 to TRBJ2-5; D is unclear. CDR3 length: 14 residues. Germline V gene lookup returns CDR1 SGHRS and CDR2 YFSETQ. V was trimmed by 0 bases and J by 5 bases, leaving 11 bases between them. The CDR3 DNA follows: TGCGCCAGCAGCTTGGATCTCCGGCACGAGACCCAGTACTTC. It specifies CASSLDLRHETQYF.

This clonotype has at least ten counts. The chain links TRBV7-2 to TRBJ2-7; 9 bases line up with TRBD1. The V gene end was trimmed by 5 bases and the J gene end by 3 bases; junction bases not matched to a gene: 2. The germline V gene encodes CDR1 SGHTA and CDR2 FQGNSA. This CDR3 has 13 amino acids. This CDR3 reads CASSVGQGYEQYF. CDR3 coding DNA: TGTGCCAGCAGCGTGGGACAGGGCTACGAGCAGTACTTC. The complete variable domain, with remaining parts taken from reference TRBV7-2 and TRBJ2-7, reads GAGVSQSPSNKVTEKGKDVELRCDPISGHTALYWYRQSLGQGLEFLIYFQGNSAPDKSGLPSDRFSAERTGGSVSTLTIQRTQQEDSAVYLCASSVGQGYEQYFGPGTRLTVT.

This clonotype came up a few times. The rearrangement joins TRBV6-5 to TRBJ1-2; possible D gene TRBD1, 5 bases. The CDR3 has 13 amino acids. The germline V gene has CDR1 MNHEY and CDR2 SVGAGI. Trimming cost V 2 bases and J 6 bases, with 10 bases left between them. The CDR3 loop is CASSYPQGDGYTF. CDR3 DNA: TGTGCCAGCAGTTACCCCCAGGGCGATGGCTACACCTTC.

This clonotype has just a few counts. The CDR3 reads CASGRLAGAQETQYF. CDR3 nucleotide sequence: TGTGCCAGCGGGCGGCTAGCGGGGGCCCAAGAGACCCAGTACTTC. The chain has TRBV12-3 or TRBV12-4 and TRBJ2-5; TRBD2 aligns across 10 bases. The CDR3 length is 15 residues. The V gene end was trimmed by 8 bases and the J gene end by 1 base; junction bases not matched to a gene: 7.

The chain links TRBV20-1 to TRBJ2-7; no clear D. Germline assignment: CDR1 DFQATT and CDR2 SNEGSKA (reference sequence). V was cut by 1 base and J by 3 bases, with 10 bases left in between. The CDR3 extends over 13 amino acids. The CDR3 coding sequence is TGCAGTGCTAGAGCGCCAGGAGTCTACGAGCAGTACGTC. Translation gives CSARAPGVYEQYV.

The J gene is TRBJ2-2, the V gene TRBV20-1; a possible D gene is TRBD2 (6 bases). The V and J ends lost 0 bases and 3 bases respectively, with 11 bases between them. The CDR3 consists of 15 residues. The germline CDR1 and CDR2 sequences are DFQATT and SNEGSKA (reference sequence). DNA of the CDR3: TGCAGTGCTAGAGAGGGGGGAAGGGACACCGGGGAGCTGTTTTTT. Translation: CSAREGGRDTGELFF.

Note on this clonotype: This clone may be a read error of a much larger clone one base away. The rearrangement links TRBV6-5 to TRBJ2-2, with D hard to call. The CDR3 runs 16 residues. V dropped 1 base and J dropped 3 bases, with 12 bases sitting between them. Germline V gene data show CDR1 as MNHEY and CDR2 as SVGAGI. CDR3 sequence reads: CASSYFFRPDTGELFF. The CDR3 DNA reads TGTGCCAGCAGTTACTTCTTCCGCCCGGACACCGGGGAGCTGTTTTTT.

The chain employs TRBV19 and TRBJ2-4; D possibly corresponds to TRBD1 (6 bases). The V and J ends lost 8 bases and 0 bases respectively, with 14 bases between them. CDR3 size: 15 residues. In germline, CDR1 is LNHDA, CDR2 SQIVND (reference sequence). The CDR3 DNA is TGTGCCAGTCGAGAGACAGGCGTAGCCAAAAACATTCAGTACTTC. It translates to CASRETGVAKNIQYF.

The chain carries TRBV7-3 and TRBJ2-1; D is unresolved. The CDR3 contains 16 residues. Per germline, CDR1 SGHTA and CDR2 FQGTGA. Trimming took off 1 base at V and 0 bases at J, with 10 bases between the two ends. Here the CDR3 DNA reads TGTGCCAGCAGCTTAAATGGGCGGACCTCCTACAATGAGCAGTTCTTC. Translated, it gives CASSLNGRTSYNEQFF.

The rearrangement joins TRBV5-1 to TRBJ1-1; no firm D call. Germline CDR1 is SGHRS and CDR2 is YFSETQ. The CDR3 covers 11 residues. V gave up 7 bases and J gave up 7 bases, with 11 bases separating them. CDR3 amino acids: CASYWGGEAFF. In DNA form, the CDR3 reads TGCGCCAGCTATTGGGGTGGTGAAGCTTTCTTT.

The CDR3, as DNA: TGTGCCAGCAGCTTAGAGTTGGGCTCGGTTGGCTACACCTTC. Protein product: CASSLELGSVGYTF. The V and J genes are TRBV7-9 and TRBJ1-2, with no clear D. Germline values: CDR1 SEHNR, CDR2 FQNEAQ (reference sequence). V gave up 1 base and J gave up 7 bases, with 13 bases separating them. The CDR3 runs to 14 residues.

The CDR3 loop is CASSSQGWGGELFF. The CDR3 DNA reads TGTGCCAGCAGTTCCCAGGGGTGGGGCGGGGAGCTGTTTTTT. The V call is TRBV27, the J call TRBJ2-2, with D tentatively TRBD1 (6 bases). This CDR3 spans 14 amino acids. Germline V lookup: CDR1 MNHEY, CDR2 SMNVEV (reference sequence). V gave up 4 bases and J gave up 7 bases, with 13 bases separating them.

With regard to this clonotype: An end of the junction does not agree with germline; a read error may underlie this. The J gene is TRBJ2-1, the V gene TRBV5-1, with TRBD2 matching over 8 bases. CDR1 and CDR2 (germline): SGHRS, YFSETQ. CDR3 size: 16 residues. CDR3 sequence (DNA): TGCGACAGCAGACACGGGGGGGCGATGGCCTTGGATGAGCAGTTCTTC. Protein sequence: CDSRHGGAMALDEQFF.

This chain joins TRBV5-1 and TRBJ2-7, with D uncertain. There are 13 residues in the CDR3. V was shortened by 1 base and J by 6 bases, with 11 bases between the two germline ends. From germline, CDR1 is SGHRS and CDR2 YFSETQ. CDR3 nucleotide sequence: TGCGCCAGCAGCTTGTTCCGGCCCGGCGAGCAGTACTTC. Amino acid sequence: CASSLFRPGEQYF.

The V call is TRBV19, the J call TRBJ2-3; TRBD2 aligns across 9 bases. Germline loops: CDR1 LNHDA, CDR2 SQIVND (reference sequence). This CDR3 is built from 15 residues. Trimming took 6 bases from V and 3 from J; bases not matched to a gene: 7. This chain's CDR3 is CASSGLATVTDTQYF. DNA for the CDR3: TGTGCCAGTAGCGGACTAGCGACGGTAACAGATACGCAGTATTTT. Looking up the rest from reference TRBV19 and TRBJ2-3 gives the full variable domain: DGGITQSPKYLFRKEGQNVTLSCEQNLNHDAMYWYRQDPGQGLRLIYYSQIVNDFQKGDIAEGYSVSREKKESFPLTVTSAQKNPTAFYLCASSGLATVTDTQYFGPGTRLTVL.

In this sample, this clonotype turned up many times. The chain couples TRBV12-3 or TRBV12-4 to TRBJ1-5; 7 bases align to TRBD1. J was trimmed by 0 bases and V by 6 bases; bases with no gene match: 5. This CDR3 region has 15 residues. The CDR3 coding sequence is TGTGCCAGCAGCTCGACAGGGTATAGCAATCAGCCCCAGCATTTT. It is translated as CASSSTGYSNQPQHF.

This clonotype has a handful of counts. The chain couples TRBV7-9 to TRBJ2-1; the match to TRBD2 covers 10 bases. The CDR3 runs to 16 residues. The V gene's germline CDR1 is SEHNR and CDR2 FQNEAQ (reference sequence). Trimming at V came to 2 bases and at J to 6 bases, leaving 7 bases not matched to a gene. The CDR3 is CASSLIDRLAGNEQFF. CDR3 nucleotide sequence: TGTGCCAGCAGCTTAATCGATCGACTAGCGGGCAATGAGCAGTTCTTC.

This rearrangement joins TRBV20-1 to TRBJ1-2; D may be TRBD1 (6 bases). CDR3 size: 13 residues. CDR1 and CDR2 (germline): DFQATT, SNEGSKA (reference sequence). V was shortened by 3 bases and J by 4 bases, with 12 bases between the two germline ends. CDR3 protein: CSARAGDSYGYTF. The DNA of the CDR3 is TGCAGTGCTAGGGCAGGGGATTCCTATGGCTACACCTTC.

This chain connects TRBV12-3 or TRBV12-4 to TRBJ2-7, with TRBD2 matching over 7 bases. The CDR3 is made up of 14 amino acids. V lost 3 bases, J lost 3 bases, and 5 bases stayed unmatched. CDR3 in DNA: TGTGCCAGCAGTTTTGGTGCGGGGGTCTACGAGCAGTACTTC. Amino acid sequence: CASSFGAGVYEQYF.

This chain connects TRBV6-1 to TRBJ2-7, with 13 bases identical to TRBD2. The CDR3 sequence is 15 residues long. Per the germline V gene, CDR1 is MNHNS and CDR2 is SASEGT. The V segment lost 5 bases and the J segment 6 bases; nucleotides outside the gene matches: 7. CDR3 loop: CASSQTSGGGSEQYF. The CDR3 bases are TGTGCCAGCAGTCAAACTAGCGGGGGGGGATCCGAGCAGTACTTC.

The CDR3 nucleotides read TGCAGTGCAGCCAGGGACCTTAACTATGGCTACACCTTC. Its translation: CSAARDLNYGYTF. The chain combines TRBV20-1 with TRBJ1-2; D is perhaps TRBD1 (5 bases). This CDR3 region has 13 residues. CDR1 is DFQATT, CDR2 SNEGSKA, per germline (reference sequence). V was shortened by 6 bases and J by 1 base, with 12 bases between the two germline ends.